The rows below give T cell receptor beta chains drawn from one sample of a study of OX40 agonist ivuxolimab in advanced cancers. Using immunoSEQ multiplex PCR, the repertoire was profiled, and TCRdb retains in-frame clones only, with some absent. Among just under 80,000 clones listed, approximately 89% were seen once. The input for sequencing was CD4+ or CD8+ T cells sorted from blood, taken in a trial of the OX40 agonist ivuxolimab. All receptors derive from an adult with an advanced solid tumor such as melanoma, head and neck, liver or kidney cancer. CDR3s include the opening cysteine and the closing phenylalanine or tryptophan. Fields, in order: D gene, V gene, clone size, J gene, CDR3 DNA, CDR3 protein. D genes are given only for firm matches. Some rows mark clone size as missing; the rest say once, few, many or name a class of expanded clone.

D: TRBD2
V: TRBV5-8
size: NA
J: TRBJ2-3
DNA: TGTGCCAGCAGCTTGGCTCCCCTAGCGGGAGGCACAGATACGCAGTATTTT
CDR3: CASSLAPLAGGTDTQYF

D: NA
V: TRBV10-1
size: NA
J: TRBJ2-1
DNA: TGCGCCAGCACCCAGGACCCCTCGCGGGATGAGCAGTTCTTC
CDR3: CASTQDPSRDEQFF

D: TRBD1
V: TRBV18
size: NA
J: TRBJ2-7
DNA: TGTGCCAGCTCACCCGGACAGGCCTCGCGCGAGCAGTACTTC
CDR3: CASSPGQASREQYF

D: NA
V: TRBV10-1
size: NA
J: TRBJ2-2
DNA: TGCGCCAGCAGTGAGTCGTGGACCACCGGGGAGCTGTTTTTT
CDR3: CASSESWTTGELFF

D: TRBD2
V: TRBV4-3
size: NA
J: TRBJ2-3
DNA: TGCGCCAGCAGCCAAGACACCTGGACTAGCGGGAGACCCGGACAGAAAGATACGCAGTATTTT
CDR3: CASSQDTWTSGRPGQKDTQYF

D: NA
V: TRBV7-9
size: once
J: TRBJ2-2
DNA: TGTGCCAGCAGCTGGGGACTTTCCAACACCGGGGAGCTGTTTTTT
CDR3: CASSWGLSNTGELFF

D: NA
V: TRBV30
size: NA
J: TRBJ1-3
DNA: TGTGCCTGGAGTGGGATTTCGGACTCTGGAAACACCATATATTTT
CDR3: CAWSGISDSGNTIYF

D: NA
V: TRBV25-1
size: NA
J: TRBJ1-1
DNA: TGTGCCAGCAGTGGGGCAGGGTACACTGAAGCTTTCTTT
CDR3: CASSGAGYTEAFF

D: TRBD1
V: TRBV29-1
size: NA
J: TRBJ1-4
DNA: TGCAGCGTTGCACCCGGGACAGGGGTAGCTAATGAAAAACTGTTTTTT
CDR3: CSVAPGTGVANEKLFF

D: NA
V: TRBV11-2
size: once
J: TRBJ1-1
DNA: TGTGCCAGCAGCTTATCCATGGCAGGTGGCACTGAAGCTTTCTTT
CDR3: CASSLSMAGGTEAFF

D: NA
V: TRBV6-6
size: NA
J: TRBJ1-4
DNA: TGTGCCAGCAGTTACTCTATTTGGGGGACTAATGAAAAACTGTTTTTT
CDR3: CASSYSIWGTNEKLFF

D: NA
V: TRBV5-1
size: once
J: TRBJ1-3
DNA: TGCGCCAGCAGCCAGACAGGCGCCTCTGGAAACACCATATATTTT
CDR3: CASSQTGASGNTIYF

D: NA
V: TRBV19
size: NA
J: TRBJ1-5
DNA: TGTGCCAGTAGTAACCCGCAGGGTCTCGGCCAGCCCCAGCATTTT
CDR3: CASSNPQGLGQPQHF

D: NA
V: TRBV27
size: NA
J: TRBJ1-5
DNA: TGTGCCAGCAGACTTACAGGGCCCGCGGGCAATCAGCCCCAGCATTTT
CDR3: CASRLTGPAGNQPQHF

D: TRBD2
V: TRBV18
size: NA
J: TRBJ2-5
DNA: TGTGCCAGCTCACCTCTAGCGGGAGTACAAGAGACCCAGTACTTC
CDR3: CASSPLAGVQETQYF

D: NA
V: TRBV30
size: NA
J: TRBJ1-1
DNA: TGTGCCTGGAGTGGGAGGGGCCTGGAGTGGACTGAAGCTTTCTTT
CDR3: CAWSGRGLEWTEAFF

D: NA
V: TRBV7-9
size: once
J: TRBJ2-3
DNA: TGTGCCAGCAGTTTCCAAGAGGGCAGGTGGACAGATACGCAGTATTTT
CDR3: CASSFQEGRWTDTQYF

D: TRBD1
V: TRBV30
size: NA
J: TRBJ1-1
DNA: TGTGCCTGCGAAGGACAGGGGCACACTGAAGCTTTCTTT
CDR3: CACEGQGHTEAFF

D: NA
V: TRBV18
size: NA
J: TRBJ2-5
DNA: TGTGCCAGCTCACCACAAGAGACCCAGTACTTC
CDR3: CASSPQETQYF

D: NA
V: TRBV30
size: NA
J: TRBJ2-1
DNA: TGTGCCCACGGGGGACCTCGGCAGTTCTTC
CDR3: CAHGGPRQFF

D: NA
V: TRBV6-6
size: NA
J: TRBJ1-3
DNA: TGTGCCAGCAGCCCGACTGGGGGCTCTGGAAACACCATATATTTT
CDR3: CASSPTGGSGNTIYF

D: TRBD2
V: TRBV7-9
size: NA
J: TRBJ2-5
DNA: TGTGCCAGCAGCCCGGGATTGGCTAGCGGGACTACAGGGACCCAGTACTTC
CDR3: CASSPGLASGTTGTQYF

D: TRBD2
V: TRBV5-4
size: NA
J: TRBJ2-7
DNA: TGTGCCAGCAGCTTGTTTTCTAGCGGGCTTTCCTACGAGCAGTACTTC
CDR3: CASSLFSSGLSYEQYF

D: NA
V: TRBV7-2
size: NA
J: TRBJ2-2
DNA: TGTGCCAGCAGCTTAGAGGGGGGAATGATCGGGGAGCTGTTTTTT
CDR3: CASSLEGGMIGELFF

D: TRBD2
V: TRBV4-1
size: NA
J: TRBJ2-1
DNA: TGCGCCAGCAGCCAAGCTCTTGGGACTAGCTCCTACAATGAGCAGTTCTTC
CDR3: CASSQALGTSSYNEQFF

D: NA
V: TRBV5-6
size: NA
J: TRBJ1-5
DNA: TGTGCCAGCAGCTTGGGTTCCGGGACGGGAAGCAATCAGCCCCAGCATTTT
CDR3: CASSLGSGTGSNQPQHF

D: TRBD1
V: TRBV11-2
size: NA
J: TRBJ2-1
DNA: TGTGCCAGCAGCTTTAGACAGGGCTCCTACAATGAGCAGTTCTTC
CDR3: CASSFRQGSYNEQFF

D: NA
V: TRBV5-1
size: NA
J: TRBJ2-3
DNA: TGCGCCAGCAGCGGTAGCGTGAATACGCAGTATTTT
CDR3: CASSGSVNTQYF

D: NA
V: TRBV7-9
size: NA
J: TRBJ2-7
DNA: TGTGCCAGCAGCAGGGGGACATCACACCCGGAGCAGTACTTC
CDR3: CASSRGTSHPEQYF

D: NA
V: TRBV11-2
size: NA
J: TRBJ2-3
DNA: TGTGCCAGCAGCTTAGATACAGATACGCAGTATTTT
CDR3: CASSLDTDTQYF

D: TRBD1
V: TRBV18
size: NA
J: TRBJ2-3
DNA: TGTGCCAGCTCCCGGGACAGGGGTAGCACAGATACGCAGTATTTT
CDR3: CASSRDRGSTDTQYF

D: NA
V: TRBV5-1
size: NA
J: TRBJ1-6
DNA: TGCGCCAGCCGACCAGGGGACGGAACGGGTAATTCACCCCTCCACTTT
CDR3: CASRPGDGTGNSPLHF

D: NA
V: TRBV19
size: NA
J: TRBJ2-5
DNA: TGTGCCAGTAGTAAAGAGGGAGGTGGAGAGACCCAGTACTTC
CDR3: CASSKEGGGETQYF

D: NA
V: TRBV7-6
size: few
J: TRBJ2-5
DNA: TGTGCCAGCAGCAGTTCTAGGGGGGATGGGGAGACCCAGTACTTC
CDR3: CASSSSRGDGETQYF

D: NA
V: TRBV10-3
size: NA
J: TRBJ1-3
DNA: TGTGCCATCAGTGACCTGGGATCTGGAAACACCATATATTTT
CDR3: CAISDLGSGNTIYF

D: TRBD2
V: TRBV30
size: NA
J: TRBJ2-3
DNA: TGTGCCTGGCAGGGAGCGGGAGCGGGAGATACGCAGTATTTT
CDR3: CAWQGAGAGDTQYF

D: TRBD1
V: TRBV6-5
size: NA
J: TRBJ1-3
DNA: TGTGCCAGCAGCAAGACAGGGGATGGAAACACCATATATTTT
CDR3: CASSKTGDGNTIYF

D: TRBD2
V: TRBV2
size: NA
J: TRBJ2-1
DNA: TGTGCCAGCCAGTTGGCGGGAGTGCCCTACAATGAGCAGTTCTTC
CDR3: CASQLAGVPYNEQFF

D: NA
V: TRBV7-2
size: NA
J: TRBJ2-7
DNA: TGTGCCAGCAGCTTACTTTCTCCGGGTCAGAGCTCCTACGAGCAGTACTTC
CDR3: CASSLLSPGQSSYEQYF

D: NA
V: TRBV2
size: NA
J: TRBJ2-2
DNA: TGTGCCAGCAGCTCCGACAGTAACACCGGGGAGCTGTTTTTT
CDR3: CASSSDSNTGELFF

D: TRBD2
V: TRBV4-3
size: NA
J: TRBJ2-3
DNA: TGCGCCAGCAGCCACCAGGGACTAGCGGGAGTGGATACGCAGTATTTT
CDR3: CASSHQGLAGVDTQYF

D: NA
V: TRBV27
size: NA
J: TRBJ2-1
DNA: TGTGCCAGCAACTTAGGTTTACCAGATTACAATGAGCAGTTCTTC
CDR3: CASNLGLPDYNEQFF